This T cell receptor beta chain was profiled in a study of technical replicates of blood from a handful of donors (dated by TCRdb to 2015 to 2018). Regarding this clone: Its binding antigen is unknown. Per-nucleotide qualities are absent, and no much larger clonotype sits a single base away.

Based on the germline V gene, the CDR1 and CDR2 sequences are SGHTA and FQGTGA. From the cysteine up to the phenylalanine, the CDR3 has a length of 15 residues. Just CDR3 DNA is preserved here, 45 bases in frame from base 1. Between the V and J ends, shortened by 5 bases and 9 bases respectively, the junction contains 17 bases. Receptor amplification or capture employed the immunoSEQ multiplex PCR assay. The table comes from immuneACCESS by way of TCRdb, which keeps in-frame sequences with V and J called. Part of the clones is missing from these tables; in studies checked, under half for an unresolved V gene and the rest for unknown reasons. Here the sample has under 95,000 clones; about 95% occur a single time. The top ten clonotypes cover 0.2% to 0.3% of the sample.

Sequencing was done on a sample of T cells isolated from PBMCs. The origin of this receptor is a human donor in good health. The chain is made from TRBV7-3 and TRBJ1-6; no confident D gene assignment can be made. The nucleotide sequence is TGTGCCAGCAGCCTAGCGGGTGGTGAAGGTTCACCCCTCCACTTT. Its protein is CASSLAGGEGSPLHF.